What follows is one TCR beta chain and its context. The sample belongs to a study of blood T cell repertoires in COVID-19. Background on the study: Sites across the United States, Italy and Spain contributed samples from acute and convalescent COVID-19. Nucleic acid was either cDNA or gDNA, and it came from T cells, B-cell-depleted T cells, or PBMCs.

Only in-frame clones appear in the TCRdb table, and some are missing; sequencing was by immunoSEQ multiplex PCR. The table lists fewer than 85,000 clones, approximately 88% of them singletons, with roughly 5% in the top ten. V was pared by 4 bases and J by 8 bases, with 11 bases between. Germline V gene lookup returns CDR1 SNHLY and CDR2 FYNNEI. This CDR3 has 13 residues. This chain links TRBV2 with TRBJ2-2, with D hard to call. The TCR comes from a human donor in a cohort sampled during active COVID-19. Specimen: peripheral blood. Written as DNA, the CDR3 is TGTGCCAGCAGTGTTAACCGCGATGGGGAGCTGTTTTTT. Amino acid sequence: CASSVNRDGELFF.